Here is one T cell receptor beta chain with its context. Its antigen is not identified. TCRdb keeps only in-frame clones here, not all; method: immunoSEQ multiplex PCR. Of roughly 2.4 million clones detected, 95% appear once; the ten largest clones hold roughly 0.13%. This sample is part of a study of shared clonotypes between healthy human individuals. Study-wide results and caveats: Researchers found naive subsets generally carried larger estimated richness than memory subsets.

Germline CDR1 is SEHNR and CDR2 is FQNEAQ (reference sequence). This CDR3 comprises 16 residues. V lost 4 bases and J 0 bases, leaving 13 bases between the germline ends. The sample was naive CD4+ T cells sorted from blood. Regarding subset: CD45RA+ positively selected. The sequence came from a man between 18 and 29 years old in good health. The V gene is TRBV7-9, the J gene TRBJ2-4; D remains unclear. CDR3 protein: CASSSTLRVAKNIQYF. The CDR3, as DNA: TGTGCCAGCAGCTCTACGCTCAGAGTAGCCAAAAACATTCAGTACTTC.